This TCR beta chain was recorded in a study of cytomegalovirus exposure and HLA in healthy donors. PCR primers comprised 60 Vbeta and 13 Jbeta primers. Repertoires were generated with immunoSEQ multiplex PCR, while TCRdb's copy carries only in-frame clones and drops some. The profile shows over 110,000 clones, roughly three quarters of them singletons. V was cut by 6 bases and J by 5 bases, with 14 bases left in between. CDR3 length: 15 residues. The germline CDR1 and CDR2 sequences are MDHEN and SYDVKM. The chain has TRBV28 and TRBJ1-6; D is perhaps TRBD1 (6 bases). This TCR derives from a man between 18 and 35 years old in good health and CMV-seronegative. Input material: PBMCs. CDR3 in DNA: TGTGCCAGCAGATTGGAAACAGGGAATAATTCACCCCTCCACTTT. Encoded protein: CASRLETGNNSPLHF.